This TCR beta chain is drawn from a study of cytomegalovirus exposure and HLA in healthy donors. Background on the study: Early released data had 80 million or so unique TCRs, all coming from HLA-typed donors.

It was with 60 Vbeta and 13 Jbeta primers that the PCR ran. Here immunoSEQ multiplex PCR was the method, and the copy in TCRdb shows in-frame clones only, minus some. The sample comprises 170,000 or so clones, around 80% of which are singletons, and about 2.9% rests with the top ten. Germline V gene data show CDR1 as MRHNA and CDR2 as SNTAGT. The CDR3 consists of 15 residues. The V segment lost 0 bases and the J segment 3 bases; nucleotides outside the gene matches: 0. The V call is TRBV6-4, the J call TRBJ2-7, with 12 bases fitting TRBD2. The specimen was PBMCs. The sequence derives from a woman aged 50 to 60 in good health and CMV-seropositive. CDR3 in amino acids: CASSDSTSGSYEQYF. The CDR3 DNA reads TGTGCCAGCAGTGACTCGACTAGCGGGAGCTACGAGCAGTACTTC.